The 16 T cell receptor beta chains in this list originate from one sample, sequenced in a study of T-cell memory formation after mild COVID-19. Each CDR3 protein gets one entry after TCRdb re-called the 5' RACE reads with MiXCR. Of 450,000 or so distinct CDR3 sequences listed, around 18% are singletons. Sample: PBMCs or a T cell subset sorted from them (not recorded which). These receptors originate from an adult woman who had mild COVID-19 (a few samples of this study predate the infection). Cell type and time point are not known.

J is TRBJ2-2 and V is TRBV29-1; D is unresolved. V dropped 0 bases and J dropped 4 bases, with 6 bases sitting between them. The length of the CDR3 is 13 residues. Germline CDR1 SQVTM, CDR2 ANQGSEA. The CDR3 DNA is TGCAGCGTTGAAGAACCCGGCACCGGGGAGCTGTTTTTT. Protein product: CSVEEPGTGELFF.

This clonotype has more than one count but fewer than ten. The chain is built from TRBV2 and TRBJ2-7; D ambiguous. The V gene's germline CDR1 is SNHLY and CDR2 FYNNEI. The CDR3 spans 11 residues. V lost 5 bases and J 6 bases, leaving 8 bases between the germline ends. CDR3 nucleotide sequence: TGTGCCAGCAGTTACAACCGCGAGCAGTACTTC. Translating gives CASSYNREQYF.

The rearrangement links TRBV6-1 to TRBJ2-1; the match to TRBD2 covers 10 bases. V was pared by 1 base and J by 8 bases, with 8 bases of the junction left unmatched. Germline V gives CDR1 MNHNS, CDR2 SASEGT. CDR3 size: 16 residues. CDR3 DNA: TGTGCCAGCAGTGAAGAAGCGGGAGGGTTATTAGATGAGCAGTTCTTC. This gives the protein CASSEEAGGLLDEQFF.

The chain employs TRBV12-3 or TRBV12-4 and TRBJ2-7; D is tentatively TRBD1 or TRBD2 (6 bases each). V was cut by 3 bases and J by 5 bases, with 14 bases left in between. This CDR3 has 14 amino acids. CDR3 nucleotide sequence: TGTGCCAGCAGTTTGGGGGGCGTTTTCGACGAGCAGTACTTC. It specifies CASSLGGVFDEQYF.

The genes are TRBV11-2 and TRBJ2-3, with D possibly being TRBD2 (5 bases). The CDR3 runs 15 residues. The germline V gene has CDR1 SGHAT and CDR2 FQNNGV. Trimming removed 5 bases from V and 2 bases from J, with 14 bases in between. As DNA, the CDR3 is TGTGCCAGCAGCCCTCCCGGGATTCTCACAGATACGCAGTATTTT. This translates into CASSPPGILTDTQYF. Combining the CDR3 with reference TRBV11-2 and TRBJ2-3 gives the whole variable domain EAGVAQSPRYKIIEKRQSVAFWCNPISGHATLYWYQQILGQGPKLLIQFQNNGVVDDSQLPKDRFSAERLKGVDSTLKIQPAKLEDSAVYLCASSPPGILTDTQYFGPGTRLTVL.

This clonotype was found once. The CDR3 sequence: CSASLDRVTSSYNEQFF. As DNA, the CDR3 is TGCAGTGCTAGTTTGGACAGGGTCACCAGCTCCTACAATGAGCAGTTCTTC. This chain links TRBV20-1 with TRBJ2-1, with 8 nucleotides matching TRBD1. The CDR3 extends over 17 amino acids. The ends lost 3 bases at V and 0 bases at J; junction bases unmatched: 10. Looked up from germline, CDR1 is DFQATT and CDR2 is SNEGSKA (reference sequence).

This clonotype has more than one count but fewer than ten. The J gene is TRBJ1-2, the V gene TRBV18, with 7 nucleotides matching TRBD1. The germline V gene encodes CDR1 KGHSH and CDR2 LQKENI. The CDR3 is made up of 15 amino acids. Germline trimming cut 3 bases from V and 4 bases from J; bases unmatched to any gene: 8. The CDR3 loop reads CASSPSQGDFYGYTF. The CDR3 DNA is TGTGCCAGCTCACCGAGCCAGGGGGATTTCTATGGCTACACCTTC.

This chain links TRBV6-6 with TRBJ2-7; 8 bases match TRBD1. The J segment lost 3 bases and the V segment lost 6 bases, leaving 10 bases of the junction unmatched. CDR3 length equals 15 residues. Germline assignment: CDR1 MNHNY and CDR2 SVGAGI (reference sequence). CDR3 protein: CASRTQDRGDYEQYF. The CDR3 DNA follows: TGTGCCAGCAGAACCCAAGACAGGGGTGACTACGAGCAGTACTTC.

A few counts support this clonotype. CDR3 nucleotides: TGTGCCAGCAGTTACTCGCGACTAGCGGGAGTCTACGAGCAGTACTTC. Its translation: CASSYSRLAGVYEQYF. The chain joins TRBV6-5 to TRBJ2-7; 12 positions match TRBD2. V lost 0 bases and J lost 3; bases outside the gene matches: 3. The CDR3 is made up of 16 amino acids. CDR1 and CDR2 from the germline V gene are MNHEY and SVGAGI.

This rearrangement joins TRBV20-1 to TRBJ2-5; 15 bases map to TRBD2. V gave up 0 bases and J gave up 5 bases; unmatched junction bases: 4. The germline V gene has CDR1 DFQATT and CDR2 SNEGSKA (reference sequence). This CDR3 has 16 residues. In DNA form, the CDR3 reads TGCAGTGCTAGAGATTGGACTAGCGGGGGGGTGGAGACCCAGTACTTC. This encodes CSARDWTSGGVETQYF.

This clonotype was seen only a few times. CDR3 coding DNA: TGCGCCAGCAGCCAAGATTATTTGGGGGCTAGCGGTCTCTACAATGAGCAGTTCTTC. It codes for CASSQDYLGASGLYNEQFF. This sequence joins TRBV4-1 and TRBJ2-1; tentatively, D is TRBD2 (7 bases). The CDR3 has 19 residues. V was cut by 0 bases and J by 3 bases, with 21 bases left in between. The V gene's germline CDR1 is MGHRA and CDR2 YSYEKL.

This CDR3 reads CASSLGFSYNEQFF. In nucleotides, the CDR3 is TGTGCCAGCAGCTTAGGCTTCTCCTACAATGAGCAGTTCTTC. V and J are TRBV7-9 and TRBJ2-1; no firm D call. The CDR3 has 14 residues. Trimming removed 1 base from V and 0 bases from J, with 4 bases in between. The germline V gene encodes CDR1 SEHNR and CDR2 FQNEAQ (reference sequence).

This rearrangement joins TRBV7-8 to TRBJ2-5; possible D gene TRBD1, 6 bases. This CDR3 region has 15 residues. Deletions cut 2 bases from V and 3 bases from J, with 13 bases between. Germline CDR1 SGHVS, CDR2 FQNEAQ. CDR3 loop: CASSLLRDTKETQYF. The CDR3 DNA sequence: TGTGCCAGCAGCTTACTCCGGGACACTAAAGAGACCCAGTACTTC.

The chain is built from TRBV27 and TRBJ2-7; D might be TRBD2 (6 bases). Germline V gene sequence: CDR1 MNHEY, CDR2 SMNVEV (reference sequence). The length of the CDR3 is 14 residues. V was pared by 6 bases and J by 3 bases, with 15 bases between. CDR3 sequence: CASRLRGSLYEQYF. CDR3 sequence (DNA): TGTGCCAGCAGGCTCCGGGGGTCCCTCTACGAGCAGTACTTC.

The chain links TRBV6-5 to TRBJ1-1; D unclear. Germline lookup yields CDR1 MNHEY and CDR2 SVGAGI. The CDR3 has 14 residues. V lost 5 bases and J 4 bases, leaving 14 bases between the germline ends. This CDR3 reads CASSRRAGSTEAFF. CDR3 in DNA: TGTGCCAGCAGTAGACGGGCGGGTAGCACTGAAGCTTTCTTT.

The chain has TRBV6-2 or TRBV6-3 and TRBJ1-1, with D hard to call. Germline V lookup: CDR1 MNHEY, CDR2 SVGEGT. The CDR3 extends over 18 amino acids. Trimming shortened V by 2 bases and J by 1 base, and 20 bases separated the two germline ends. The CDR3, as DNA: TGTGCCAGCAGTTACACTTTGGTAAGGGTGACGCCGAACACTGAAGCTTTCTTT. Its protein is CASSYTLVRVTPNTEAFF.